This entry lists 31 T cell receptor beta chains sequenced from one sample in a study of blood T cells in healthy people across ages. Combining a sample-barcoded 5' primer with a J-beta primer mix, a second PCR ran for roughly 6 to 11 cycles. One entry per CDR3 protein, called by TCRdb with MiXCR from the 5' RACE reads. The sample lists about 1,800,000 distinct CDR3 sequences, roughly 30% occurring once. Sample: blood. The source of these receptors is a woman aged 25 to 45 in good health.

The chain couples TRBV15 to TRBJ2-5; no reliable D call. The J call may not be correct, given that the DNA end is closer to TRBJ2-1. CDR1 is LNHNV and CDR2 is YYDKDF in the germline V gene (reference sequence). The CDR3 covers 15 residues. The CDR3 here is CATSSGETNQETQFF. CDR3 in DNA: TGTGCCACCAGCAGTGGCGAAACAAATCAAGAGACCCAGTTCTTC.

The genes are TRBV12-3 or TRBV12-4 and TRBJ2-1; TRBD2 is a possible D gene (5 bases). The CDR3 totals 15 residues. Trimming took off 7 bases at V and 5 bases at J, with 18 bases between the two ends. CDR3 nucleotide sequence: TGTGCCAGCACCCAAGCGGACGCCTTCCACAATGAGCAGTTCTTC. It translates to CASTQADAFHNEQFF.

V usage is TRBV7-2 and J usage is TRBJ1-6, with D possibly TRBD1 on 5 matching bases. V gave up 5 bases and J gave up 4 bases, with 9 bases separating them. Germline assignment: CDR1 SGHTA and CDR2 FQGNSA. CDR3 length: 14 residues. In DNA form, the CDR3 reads TGTGCCAGCAGCGGCCGACAGTATAATTCACCCCTCCACTTT. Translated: CASSGRQYNSPLHF.

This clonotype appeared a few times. The CDR3 sequence: CSARDRAGQLICHEQYF. The CDR3 region has the DNA TGCAGTGCTAGAGATCGAGCAGGACAACTAATCTGCCACGAGCAGTACTTC. The rearrangement links TRBV20-1 to TRBJ2-7, with D maybe TRBD1 (5 bases). V gave up 0 bases and J gave up 5 bases, with 23 bases separating them. This CDR3 spans 17 amino acids. CDR1 and CDR2 (germline): DFQATT, SNEGSKA (reference sequence).

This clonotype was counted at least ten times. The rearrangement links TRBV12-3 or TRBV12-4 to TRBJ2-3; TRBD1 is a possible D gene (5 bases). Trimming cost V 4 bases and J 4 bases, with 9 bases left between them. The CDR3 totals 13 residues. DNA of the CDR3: TGTGCCAGCAGTTCCCGCAGGGCAGATACGCAGTATTTT. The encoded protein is CASSSRRADTQYF.

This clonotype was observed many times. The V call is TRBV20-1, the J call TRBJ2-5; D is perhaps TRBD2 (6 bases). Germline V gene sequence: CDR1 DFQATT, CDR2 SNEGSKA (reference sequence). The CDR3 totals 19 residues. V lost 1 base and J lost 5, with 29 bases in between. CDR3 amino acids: CSARAPPRAGLYVGETQYF. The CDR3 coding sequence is TGCAGTGCTAGAGCCCCCCCACGGGCGGGACTCTACGTTGGGGAGACCCAGTACTTC.

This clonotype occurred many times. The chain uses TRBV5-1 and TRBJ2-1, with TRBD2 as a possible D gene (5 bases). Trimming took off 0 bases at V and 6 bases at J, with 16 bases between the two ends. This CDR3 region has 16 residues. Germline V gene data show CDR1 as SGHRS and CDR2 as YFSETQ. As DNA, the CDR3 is TGCGCCAGCAGCTTGGGAGGGAGCCCATCGTCCAATGAGCAGTTCTTC. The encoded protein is CASSLGGSPSSNEQFF.

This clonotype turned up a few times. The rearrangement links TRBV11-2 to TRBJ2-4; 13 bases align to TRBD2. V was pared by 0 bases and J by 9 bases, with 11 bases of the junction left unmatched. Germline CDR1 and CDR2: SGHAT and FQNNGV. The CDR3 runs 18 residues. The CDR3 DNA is TGTGCCAGCAGCTTAGACCGGACTAGCGGGAGCCTGGGAGGCATTCAGTACTTC. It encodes CASSLDRTSGSLGGIQYF.

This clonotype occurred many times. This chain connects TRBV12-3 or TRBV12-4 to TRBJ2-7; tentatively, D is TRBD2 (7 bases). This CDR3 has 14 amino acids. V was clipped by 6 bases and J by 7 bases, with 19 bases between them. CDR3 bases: TGTGCCAGCAGCTCGGGGGGCGGGACCCTGGAGCAGTACTTC. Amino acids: CASSSGGGTLEQYF.

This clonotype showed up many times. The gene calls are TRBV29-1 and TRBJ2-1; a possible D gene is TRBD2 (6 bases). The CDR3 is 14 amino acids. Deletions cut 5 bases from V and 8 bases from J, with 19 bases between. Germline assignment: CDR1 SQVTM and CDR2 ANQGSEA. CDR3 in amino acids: CSVRLEGKFYEQFF. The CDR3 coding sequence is TGCAGCGTTAGGTTGGAGGGCAAGTTTTATGAGCAGTTCTTC.

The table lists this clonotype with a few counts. The CDR3 sequence is CASSLLLAGVQSYNEQFF. In nucleotides, the CDR3 is TGCGCCAGCAGCTTGTTACTAGCGGGAGTGCAGTCCTACAATGAGCAGTTCTTC. The chain is built from TRBV5-1 and TRBJ2-1, with TRBD2 matching 11 bases. Per germline, CDR1 SGHRS and CDR2 YFSETQ. The CDR3 is made up of 18 amino acids. With 1 base clipped from V and 1 base from J, the junction kept 7 bases outside the gene matches.

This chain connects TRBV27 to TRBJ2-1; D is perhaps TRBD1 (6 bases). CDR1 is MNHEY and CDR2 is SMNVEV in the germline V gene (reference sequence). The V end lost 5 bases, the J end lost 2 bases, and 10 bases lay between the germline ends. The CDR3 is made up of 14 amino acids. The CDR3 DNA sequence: TGTGCCAGCAGTGGGCGGACAGCCTACAATGAGCAGTTCTTC. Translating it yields CASSGRTAYNEQFF.

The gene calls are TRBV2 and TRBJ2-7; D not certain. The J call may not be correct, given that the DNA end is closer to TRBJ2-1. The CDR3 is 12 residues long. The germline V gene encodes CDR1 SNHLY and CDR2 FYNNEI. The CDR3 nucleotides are TGTGCCAGCACAGTAGCCCGCGGCGAGCAGTTCTTC. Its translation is CASTVARGEQFF.

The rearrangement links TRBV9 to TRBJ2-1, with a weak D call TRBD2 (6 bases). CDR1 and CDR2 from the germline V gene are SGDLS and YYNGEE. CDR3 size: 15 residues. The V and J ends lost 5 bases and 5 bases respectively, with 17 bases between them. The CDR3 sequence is CASSLPLAGNNEQFF. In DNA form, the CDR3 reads TGTGCCAGCAGTCTGCCCCTCGCGGGAAACAATGAGCAGTTCTTC. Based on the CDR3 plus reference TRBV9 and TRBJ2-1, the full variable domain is DSGVTQTPKHLITATGQRVTLRCSPRSGDLSVYWYQQSLDQGLQFLIQYYNGEERAKGNILERFSAQQFPDLHSELNLSSLELGDSALYFCASSLPLAGNNEQFFGPGTRLTVL.

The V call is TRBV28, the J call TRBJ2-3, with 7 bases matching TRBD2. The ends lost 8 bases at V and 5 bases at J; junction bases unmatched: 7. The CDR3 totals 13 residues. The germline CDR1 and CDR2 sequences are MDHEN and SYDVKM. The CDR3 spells CASGRGAGDTQYF. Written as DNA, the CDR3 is TGTGCCAGCGGGAGGGGCGCGGGAGATACGCAGTATTTT. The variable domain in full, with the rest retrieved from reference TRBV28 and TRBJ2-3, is DVKVTQSSRYLVKRTGEKVFLECVQDMDHENMFWYRQDPGLGLRLIYFSYDVKMKEKGDIPEGYSVSREKKERFSLILESASTNQTSMYLCASGRGAGDTQYFGPGTRLTVL.

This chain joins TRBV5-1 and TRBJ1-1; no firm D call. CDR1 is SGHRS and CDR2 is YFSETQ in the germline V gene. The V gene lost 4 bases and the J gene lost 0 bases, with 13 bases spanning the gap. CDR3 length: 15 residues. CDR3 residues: CASSPDKGLNTEAFF. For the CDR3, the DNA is TGCGCCAGCAGCCCTGACAAGGGCTTGAACACTGAAGCTTTCTTT.

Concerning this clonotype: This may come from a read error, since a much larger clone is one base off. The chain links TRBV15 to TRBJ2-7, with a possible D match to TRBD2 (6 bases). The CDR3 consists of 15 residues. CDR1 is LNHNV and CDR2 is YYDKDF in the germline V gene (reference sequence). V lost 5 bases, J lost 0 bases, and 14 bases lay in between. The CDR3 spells CATSGYSGSSYEQYF. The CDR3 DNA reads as TGTGCCACCAGCGGTTATAGCGGCAGCTCCTACGAGCAGTACTTC.

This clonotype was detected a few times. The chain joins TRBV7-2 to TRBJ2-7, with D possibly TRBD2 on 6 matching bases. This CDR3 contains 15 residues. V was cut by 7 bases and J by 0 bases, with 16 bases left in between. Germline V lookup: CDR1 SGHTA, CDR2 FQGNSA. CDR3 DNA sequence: TGTGCCAGCATCCCTAAGCGGGCCAGCTCCTACGAGCAGTACTTC. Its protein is CASIPKRASSYEQYF.

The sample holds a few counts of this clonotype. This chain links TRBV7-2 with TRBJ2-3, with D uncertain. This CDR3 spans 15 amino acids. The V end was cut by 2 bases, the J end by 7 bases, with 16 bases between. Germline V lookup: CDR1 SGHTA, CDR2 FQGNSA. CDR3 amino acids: CASSLRVPEPYTQYF. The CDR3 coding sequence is TGTGCCAGCAGCTTACGAGTCCCAGAACCATATACGCAGTATTTT.

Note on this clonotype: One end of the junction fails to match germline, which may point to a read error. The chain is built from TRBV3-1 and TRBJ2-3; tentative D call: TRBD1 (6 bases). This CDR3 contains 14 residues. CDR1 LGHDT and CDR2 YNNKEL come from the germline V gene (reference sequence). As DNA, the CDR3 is TGTACCAGCAGCCGGACAGATCTTACAGATACGCAGTATTTT. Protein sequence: CTSSRTDLTDTQYF.

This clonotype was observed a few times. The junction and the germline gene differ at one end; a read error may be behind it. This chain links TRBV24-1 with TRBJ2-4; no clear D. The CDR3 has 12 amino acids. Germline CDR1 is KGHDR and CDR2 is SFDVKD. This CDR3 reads CATSGAYNEQYF. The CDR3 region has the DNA TGTGCTACCAGTGGAGCTTACAATGAGCAGTACTTC.

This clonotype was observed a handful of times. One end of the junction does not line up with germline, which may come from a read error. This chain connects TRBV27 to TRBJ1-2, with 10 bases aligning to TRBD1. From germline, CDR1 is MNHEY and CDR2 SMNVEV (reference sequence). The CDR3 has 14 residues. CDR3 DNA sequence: TGTGCCGGCAGTCCGGGACAGGGGTTCTATGGCTACACCTTC. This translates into CAGSPGQGFYGYTF.

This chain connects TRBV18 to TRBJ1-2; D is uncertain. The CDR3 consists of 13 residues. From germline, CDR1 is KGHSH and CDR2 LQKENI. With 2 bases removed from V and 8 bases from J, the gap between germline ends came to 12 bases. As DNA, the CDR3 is TGTGCCAGCTCACCAGAAGTTCGCGAGGGCTACACCTTC. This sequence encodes CASSPEVREGYTF.

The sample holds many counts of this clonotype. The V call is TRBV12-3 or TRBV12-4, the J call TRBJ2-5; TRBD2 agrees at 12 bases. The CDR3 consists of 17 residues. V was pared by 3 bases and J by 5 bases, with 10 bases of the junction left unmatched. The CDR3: CASSFGLAGGPGETQYF. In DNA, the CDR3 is TGTGCCAGCAGTTTCGGTCTAGCGGGGGGGCCGGGGGAGACCCAGTACTTC.

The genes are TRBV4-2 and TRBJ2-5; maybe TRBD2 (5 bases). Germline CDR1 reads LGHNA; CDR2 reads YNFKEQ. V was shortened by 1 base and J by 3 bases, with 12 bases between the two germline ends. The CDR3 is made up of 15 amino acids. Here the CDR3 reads CASSQGSGRKETQYF. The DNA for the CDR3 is TGTGCCAGCAGCCAAGGAAGCGGCAGAAAAGAGACCCAGTACTTC.

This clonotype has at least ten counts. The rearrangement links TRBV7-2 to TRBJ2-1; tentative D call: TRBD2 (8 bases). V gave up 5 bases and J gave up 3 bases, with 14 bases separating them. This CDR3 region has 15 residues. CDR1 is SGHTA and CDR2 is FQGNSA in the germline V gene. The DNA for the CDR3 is TGTGCCAGCAGCCCAGGGGGGACTAGCTACAATGAGCAGTTCTTC. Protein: CASSPGGTSYNEQFF. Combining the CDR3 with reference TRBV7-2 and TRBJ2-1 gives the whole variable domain GAGVSQSPSNKVTEKGKDVELRCDPISGHTALYWYRQSLGQGLEFLIYFQGNSAPDKSGLPSDRFSAERTGGSVSTLTIQRTQQEDSAVYLCASSPGGTSYNEQFFGPGTRLTVL.

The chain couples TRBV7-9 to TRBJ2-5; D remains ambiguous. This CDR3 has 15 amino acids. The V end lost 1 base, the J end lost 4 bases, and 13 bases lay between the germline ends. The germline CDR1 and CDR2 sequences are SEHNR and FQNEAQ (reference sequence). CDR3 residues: CASSLVGEIGETQYF. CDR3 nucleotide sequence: TGTGCCAGCAGCTTAGTCGGAGAGATAGGAGAGACCCAGTACTTC.

CDR3 in DNA: TGTGCCAGCAGCCGTAGCGGGGGGTCGGAGACCCAGTACTTC. This translates into CASSRSGGSETQYF. The chain couples TRBV9 to TRBJ2-7; 10 nucleotides agree with TRBD2. Near its end, the DNA agrees better with TRBJ2-5, so the J call may be wrong. This CDR3 spans 14 amino acids. Germline V gene sequence: CDR1 SGDLS, CDR2 YYNGEE.

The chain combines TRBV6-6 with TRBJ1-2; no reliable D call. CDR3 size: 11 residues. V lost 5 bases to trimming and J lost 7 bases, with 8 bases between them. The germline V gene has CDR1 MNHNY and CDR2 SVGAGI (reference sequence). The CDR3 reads CASSPRTGYTF. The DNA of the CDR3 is TGTGCCAGCAGTCCCCGAACTGGCTACACCTTC.

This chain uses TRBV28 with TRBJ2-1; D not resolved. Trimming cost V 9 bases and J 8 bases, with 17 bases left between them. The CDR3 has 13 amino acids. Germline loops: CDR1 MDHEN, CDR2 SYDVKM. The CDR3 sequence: CARTNPENDEQFF. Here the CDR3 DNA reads TGTGCCAGGACCAACCCGGAAAACGATGAGCAGTTCTTC. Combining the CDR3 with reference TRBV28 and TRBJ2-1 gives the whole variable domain DVKVTQSSRYLVKRTGEKVFLECVQDMDHENMFWYRQDPGLGLRLIYFSYDVKMKEKGDIPEGYSVSREKKERFSLILESASTNQTSMYLCARTNPENDEQFFGPGTRLTVL.

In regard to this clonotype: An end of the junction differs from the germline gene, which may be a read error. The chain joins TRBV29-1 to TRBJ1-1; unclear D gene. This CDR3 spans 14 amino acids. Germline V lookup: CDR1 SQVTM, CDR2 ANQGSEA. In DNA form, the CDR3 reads TGCAGCGTTGAATTCCCCCTAAAGAACGCTGAAGCTTTCTTT. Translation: CSVEFPLKNAEAFF. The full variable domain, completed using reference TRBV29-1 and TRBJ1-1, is SAVISQKPSRDICQRGTSLTIQCQVDSQVTMMFWYRQQPGQSLTLIATANQGSEATYESGFVIDKFPISRPNLTFSTLTVSNMSPEDSSIYLCSVEFPLKNAEAFFGQGTRLTVV.